The rows below give T cell receptor beta chains drawn from one sample of a study of blood T cell repertoires in COVID-19. Repertoires were generated with immunoSEQ multiplex PCR, while TCRdb's copy carries only in-frame clones and drops some. The sample lists about 130,000 clones, roughly four fifths occurring once. Material: peripheral blood. The source is a man aged 40-50 years with active or convalescent COVID-19. The CDR3 runs from the conserved cysteine through the conserved F or W. The order of the fields is CDR3 DNA, CDR3 protein, clone size, D gene, V gene, J gene. A D gene is named only where the DNA matches it firmly. The size entry is marked missing in some rows and otherwise reads once, few, many or a size class.

DNA: TGCAGCTCTGTGGGTCAGGTCCTAGATACGCAGTATTTT
CDR3: CSSVGQVLDTQYF
size: .
D: .
V: TRBV29-1
J: TRBJ2-3

DNA: TGTGCCAGCAGCGCCCAAAGGACAGGGCCCAAAGAGACCCAGTACTTC
CDR3: CASSAQRTGPKETQYF
size: .
D: TRBD1
V: TRBV9
J: TRBJ2-5

DNA: TGTGCCAGTAGTCACGCAGGGTATAGCAATCAGCCCCAGCATTTT
CDR3: CASSHAGYSNQPQHF
size: .
D: .
V: TRBV21-1
J: TRBJ1-5

DNA: TGCGCCAGCAGCTTCTCAGGGGCCGGCTACAATGAGCAGTTCTTC
CDR3: CASSFSGAGYNEQFF
size: .
D: .
V: TRBV5-1
J: TRBJ2-1

DNA: TGTGCCACCAGCAGTGTTGGACAGTTCAACACTGAAGCTTTCTTT
CDR3: CATSSVGQFNTEAFF
size: .
D: .
V: TRBV15
J: TRBJ1-1

DNA: TGTGCCAGCAGCACCCAAAGGAGCTCCTATAATTCACCCCTCCACTTT
CDR3: CASSTQRSSYNSPLHF
size: .
D: .
V: TRBV7-9
J: TRBJ1-6

DNA: TGTGCCTGGAGTATAAGGACAGGCCATGGGAATCAGCCCCAGCATTTT
CDR3: CAWSIRTGHGNQPQHF
size: .
D: TRBD1
V: TRBV30
J: TRBJ1-5

DNA: TGTGCCAGCAGCCACAGGGACAGTGTCTCCTACGAGCAGTACTTC
CDR3: CASSHRDSVSYEQYF
size: .
D: TRBD1
V: TRBV14
J: TRBJ2-7

DNA: TGCGCCAGCAGCCCGACAGGGATGGGGGGCTACACCTTC
CDR3: CASSPTGMGGYTF
size: once
D: TRBD1
V: TRBV4-3
J: TRBJ1-2

DNA: TGTGCCAGCAGCGTAGACCATTCAACGGATAATTCACCCCTCCACTTT
CDR3: CASSVDHSTDNSPLHF
size: many
D: .
V: TRBV9
J: TRBJ1-6